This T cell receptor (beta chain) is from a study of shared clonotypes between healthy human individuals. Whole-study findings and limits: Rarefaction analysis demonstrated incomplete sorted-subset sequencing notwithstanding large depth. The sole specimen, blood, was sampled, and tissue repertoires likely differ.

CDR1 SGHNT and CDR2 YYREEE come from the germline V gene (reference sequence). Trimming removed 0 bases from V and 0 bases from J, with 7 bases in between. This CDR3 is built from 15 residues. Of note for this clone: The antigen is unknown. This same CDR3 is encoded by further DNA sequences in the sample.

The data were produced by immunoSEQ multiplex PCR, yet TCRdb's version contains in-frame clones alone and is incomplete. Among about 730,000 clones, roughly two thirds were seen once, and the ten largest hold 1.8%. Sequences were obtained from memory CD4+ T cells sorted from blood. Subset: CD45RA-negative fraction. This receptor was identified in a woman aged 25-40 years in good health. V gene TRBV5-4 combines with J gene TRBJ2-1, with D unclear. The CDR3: CASSLGAVSYNEQFF. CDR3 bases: TGTGCCAGCAGCTTGGGGGCGGTCTCCTACAATGAGCAGTTCTTC.